This T cell receptor (beta chain) was captured by sequencing in a study of siplizumab effects on memory and regulatory T cells. The V segment lost 1 base and the J segment 4 bases; nucleotides outside the gene matches: 4. The CDR3 covers 15 residues. The germline CDR1 and CDR2 sequences are MGHRA and YSYEKL. Measured with immunoSEQ multiplex PCR; TCRdb has only the in-frame clones, and not every one. This sample has more than 95,000 clones, with roughly 91% found just once. This receptor was identified in a human donor in good health. V and J are TRBV4-1 and TRBJ2-7, with TRBD1 matching over 10 bases. Sequenced sample: CD4+ T cells sorted from blood. CDR3 coding DNA: TGCGCCAGCAGCCAAGCTGGGACAGGGGTATACGAGCAGTACTTC. This translates into CASSQAGTGVYEQYF.